This TCR beta chain was retrieved from a study of T cell repertoires in cytomegalovirus infection. The overall study: CMV infection and matching HLA type were both indicated by public TCR beta signatures. Findings and limits, study-wide: In two of eight donors, the top clonotype was HLA-C-restricted CMV-specific.

MiXCR, run by TCRdb on the reads, gives a single entry per CDR3 protein. The table lists about 500,000 distinct CDR3 sequences, about 33% of them singletons, with 15% to 20% in the top ten. As to this clonotype: The antigen is undetermined.

The source material was cultured PBMCs, sampled from culture after CMV antigen stimulation. The clonotype comes from a human donor in good health (CMV status not recorded). Some clones in this sample may be carry-over from other donors' samples.

The CDR3 sequence: CASSTASGRGAKNIQYF. The DNA of the CDR3 is TGTGCCAGTAGTACCGCTAGCGGGAGGGGGGCCAAAAACATTCAGTACTTC. The gene calls are TRBV19 and TRBJ2-4; TRBD2 aligns across 12 bases. With V trimmed by 4 bases and J by 1 base, 5 bases remained unmatched. In germline, CDR1 is LNHDA, CDR2 SQIVND (reference sequence). The CDR3 contains 17 residues.